This T cell receptor beta chain was obtained from a study of T cell responses to AZD1222 COVID-19 vaccine. General observations from the study: The donor cohort was predominantly white British with a female majority, and clonal diversity may have been underestimated. Baseline antibody screening turned up just a handful of seropositive AZD1222 recipients. Without day 14 samples, only post-peak T cell repertoires were studied.

The table came from immunoSEQ multiplex PCR; TCRdb's copy has only in-frame clones and leaves some out. The sample has about 27,000 clones, roughly 90% seen once; the top ten hold over 7%. The study pooled second doses at about 4 or about 12 weeks. This clone was seen a single time. The antigen is not known. The CDR3 loop spans 14 amino acids. The V end was cut by 3 bases, the J end by 0 bases, with 9 bases between. Germline V gene lookup returns CDR1 SGHRS and CDR2 YFSETQ. Material: peripheral blood, obtained 28 days after the second AZD1222 dose. V usage is TRBV5-1 and J usage is TRBJ1-1; D perhaps matches TRBD1 (5 bases). The sequence came from an adult who received the AZD1222 COVID-19 vaccine. CDR3 amino acids: CASSSGSMNTEAFF. For the CDR3, the DNA is TGCGCCAGCAGCTCAGGGAGCATGAACACTGAAGCTTTCTTT. Complete variable domain (other parts from reference TRBV5-1 and TRBJ1-1): KAGVTQTPRYLIKTRGQQVTLSCSPISGHRSVSWYQQTPGQGLQFLFEYFSETQRNKGNFPGRFSGRQFSNSRSEMNVSTLELGDSALYLCASSSGSMNTEAFFGQGTRLTVV.